The 11 T cell receptor beta chains below were found in one sample sequenced in a study of regulatory T cells in long-lasting Graves disease. HTBI primers from iRepertoire and Arm-PCR of CDR3 regions yielded the TCR beta libraries. One entry per CDR3 protein, called by TCRdb with MiXCR from the multiplex PCR reads. The table shows some 370,000 distinct CDR3 sequences, with around 21% occurring only once. Time point described: persistent/refractory GD, antithyroid drugs over 5 years with positive TRAb. The authors made the TCR library using RNA they extracted from PBMCs. The source material was peripheral blood mononuclear cells (PBMCs), sampled when the disease was refractory, from a patient treated with antithyroid drugs. The source of these receptors is a female donor with Graves disease.

In DNA form, the CDR3 reads TGTGCCAGCAGCCTACTCGGGGACAGTGAAGCTTTCTTT. This codes for CASSLLGDSEAFF. V and J are TRBV6-1 and TRBJ1-1; 7 nucleotides align to TRBD1. Germline CDR1 reads MNHNS; CDR2 reads SASEGT. This CDR3 region has 13 residues. The V and J ends lost 6 bases and 7 bases, in that order; junction bases with no gene match: 8.

This clonotype was counted between two and nine times. The chain is built from TRBV6-1 and TRBJ1-3; D remains ambiguous. The V and J ends lost 7 bases and 0 bases respectively, with 13 bases between them. The CDR3 runs 15 residues. The germline gives CDR1 MNHNS, CDR2 SASEGT. The CDR3 sequence is CASTYDTTSGNTIYF. DNA of the CDR3: TGTGCCAGCACCTATGACACTACCTCTGGAAACACCATATATTTT.

The genes are TRBV7-9 and TRBJ2-2, with a tentative D call TRBD2 (5 bases). CDR3 size: 12 residues. CDR1 and CDR2 (germline): SEHNR, FQNEAQ (reference sequence). The DNA of the CDR3 is TGTGCGGACTCATATTCGACCCGGGAGCTGTTTTTT. It specifies CADSYSTRELFF.

J is TRBJ2-1 and V is TRBV29-1, with D perhaps TRBD1 or TRBD2 (5 bases each). The CDR3 runs to 14 residues. The V end lost 6 bases, the J end lost 0 bases, and 12 bases lay between the germline ends. The germline CDR1 and CDR2 sequences are SQVTM and ANQGSEA. CDR3 protein: CSVPLGDSYNEQFF. CDR3 nucleotide sequence: TGCAGCGTGCCGTTGGGGGACTCCTACAATGAGCAGTTCTTC.

With regard to this clonotype: It may be a read error: a sequence one base away is much more abundant. The J gene is TRBJ2-4, the V gene TRBV5-1, with a weak D call TRBD1 (5 bases). Germline V gene lookup returns CDR1 SGHRS and CDR2 YFSETQ. This CDR3 is 16 amino acids long. V gave up 2 bases and J gave up 1 base, with 13 bases separating them. CDR3 loop: CASSFGRAGAKNIQYF. The CDR3 DNA reads TGCGCCAGCAGCTTCGGCAGGGCAGGTGCCAAAAACATTCAGTACTTC.

The DNA for the CDR3 is TGTGCCAGCAGCGGAGGCCTGGCCACAGAGACCCAGTACTTC. It encodes CASSGGLATETQYF. The chain carries TRBV7-9 and TRBJ2-5; a weak D match, TRBD2 (5 bases). Trimming stripped 5 bases from V and 4 bases from J, with 14 bases between. Germline CDR1 reads SEHNR; CDR2 reads FQNEAQ (reference sequence). CDR3 length: 14 amino acids.

The CDR3 DNA is TGTGCCTGGAGTGTGGGACCTGGGACACACTTGGGCGAGCAGTACTTC. This codes for CAWSVGPGTHLGEQYF. The V call is TRBV30, the J call TRBJ2-7; perhaps TRBD1 as D (6 bases). From germline, CDR1 is GTSNPN and CDR2 SVGIG (reference sequence). Trimming left V 0 bases short and J 6 bases short, with 21 bases between. This CDR3 comprises 16 residues.

This clonotype was seen repeatedly, ten times or more. The chain recombines TRBV7-9 with TRBJ2-7; D could derive from TRBD1 or TRBD2 (5 bases each). Trimming took 5 bases from V and 3 from J, leaving 17 bases between them. Germline assignment: CDR1 SEHNR and CDR2 FQNEAQ (reference sequence). CDR3 size: 15 residues. This chain's CDR3 is CASSTPGPHLYEQYF. As DNA, the CDR3 is TGTGCCAGCAGCACCCCGGGACCCCATCTCTACGAGCAGTACTTC. The full variable domain, its missing parts supplied by reference TRBV7-9 and TRBJ2-7, is DTGVSQNPRHKITKRGQNVTFRCDPISEHNRLYWYRQTLGQGPEFLTYFQNEAQLEKSRLLSDRFSAERPKGSFSTLEIQRTEQGDSAMYLCASSTPGPHLYEQYFGPGTRLTVT.

The chain carries TRBV5-1 and TRBJ2-1; 13 bases match TRBD2. The germline gives CDR1 SGHRS, CDR2 YFSETQ. The V gene end was trimmed by 4 bases and the J gene end by 10 bases; junction bases not matched to a gene: 14. The CDR3 contains 17 residues. CDR3 bases: TGCGCCAGCAGCCTGCGCCCGGGACTAGCGGGAAGGGGAGAGCAGTTCTTC. Its protein is CASSLRPGLAGRGEQFF.

This clonotype was seen ten or more times. The chain employs TRBV29-1 and TRBJ2-5; 10 bases line up with TRBD1. The V and J ends lost 5 bases and 1 base, in that order; junction bases with no gene match: 4. The CDR3 runs to 14 residues. The germline gives CDR1 SQVTM, CDR2 ANQGSEA. In nucleotides, the CDR3 is TGCAGCGTTTCTAGGGACAGGGGCCAAGAGACCCAGTACTTC. Its translation: CSVSRDRGQETQYF.

Of note for this clonotype: The junction departs from the called germline gene at one end, perhaps through a read error. The rearrangement uses TRBV27 and TRBJ2-7, with D possibly matching TRBD2 (5 bases). The CDR3 loop spans 13 amino acids. Germline CDR1 reads MNHEY; CDR2 reads SMNVEV (reference sequence). CDR3 sequence: CASSLSFGGQLNF. The CDR3 nucleotides are TGTGCCAGCAGTTTATCCTTCGGCGGGCAACTAAACTTC.